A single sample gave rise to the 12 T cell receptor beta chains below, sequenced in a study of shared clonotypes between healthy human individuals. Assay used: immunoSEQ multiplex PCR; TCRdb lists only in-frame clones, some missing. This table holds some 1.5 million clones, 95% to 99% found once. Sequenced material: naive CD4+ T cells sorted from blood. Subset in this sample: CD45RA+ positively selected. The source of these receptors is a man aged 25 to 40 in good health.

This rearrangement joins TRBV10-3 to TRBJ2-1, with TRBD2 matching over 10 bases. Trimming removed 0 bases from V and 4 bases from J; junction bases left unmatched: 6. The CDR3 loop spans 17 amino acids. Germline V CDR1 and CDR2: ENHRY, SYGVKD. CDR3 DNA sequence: TGTGCCATCAGTGAGTCGTTAGCGGGAGGAGGGTACAATGAGCAGTTCTTC. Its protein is CAISESLAGGGYNEQFF.

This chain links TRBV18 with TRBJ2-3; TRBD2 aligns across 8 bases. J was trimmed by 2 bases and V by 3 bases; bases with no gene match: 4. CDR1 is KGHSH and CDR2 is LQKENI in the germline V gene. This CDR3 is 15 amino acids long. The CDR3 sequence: CASSPIAGPTDTQYF. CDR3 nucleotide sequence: TGTGCCAGCTCACCTATAGCGGGACCCACAGATACGCAGTATTTT.

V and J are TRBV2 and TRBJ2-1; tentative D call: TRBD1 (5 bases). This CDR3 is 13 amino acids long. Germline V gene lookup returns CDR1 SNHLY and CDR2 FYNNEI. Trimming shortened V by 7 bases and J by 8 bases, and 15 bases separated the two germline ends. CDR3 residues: CASIMDTFYEQFF. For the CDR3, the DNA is TGTGCCAGCATTATGGACACGTTCTATGAGCAGTTCTTC.

The CDR3 nucleotides read TGTGCCAGTACCCCTACTAGCGGGAGGCCCCCCTCGGATACGCAGTATTTT. It is translated as CASTPTSGRPPSDTQYF. The chain recombines TRBV19 with TRBJ2-3; 12 nucleotides line up with TRBD2. Trimming cost V 7 bases and J 6 bases; bases outside gene matches: 14. Germline V lookup: CDR1 LNHDA, CDR2 SQIVND (reference sequence). CDR3 size: 17 residues.

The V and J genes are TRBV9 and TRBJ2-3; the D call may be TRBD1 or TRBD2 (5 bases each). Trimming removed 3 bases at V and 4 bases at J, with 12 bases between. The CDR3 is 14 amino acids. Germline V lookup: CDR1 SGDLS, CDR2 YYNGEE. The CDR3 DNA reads TGTGCCAGCAGCGCCCCCGGGACCCCAGATACGCAGTATTTT. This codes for CASSAPGTPDTQYF.

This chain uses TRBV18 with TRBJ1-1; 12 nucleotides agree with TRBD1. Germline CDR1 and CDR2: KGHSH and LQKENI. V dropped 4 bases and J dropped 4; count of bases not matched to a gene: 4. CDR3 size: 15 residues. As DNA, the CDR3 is TGTGCCAGCTCACGGGGGACAGGGGGCCTCACTGAAGCTTTCTTT. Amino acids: CASSRGTGGLTEAFF. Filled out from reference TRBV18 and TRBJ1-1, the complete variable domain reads NAGVMQNPRHLVRRRGQEARLRCSPMKGHSHVYWYRQLPEEGLKFMVYLQKENIIDESGMPKERFSAEFPKEGPSILRIQQVVRGDSAAYFCASSRGTGGLTEAFFGQGTRLTVV.

Here the CDR3 DNA reads TGCGCCAGCGGAACGAATAGCGGGAGGGAAGCAGATACGCAGTATTTT. Protein: CASGTNSGREADTQYF. This chain links TRBV4-1 with TRBJ2-3; 11 bases fit TRBD2. Per the germline V gene, CDR1 is MGHRA and CDR2 is YSYEKL. CDR3 length: 16 residues. V lost 8 bases, J lost 4 bases, and 11 bases stayed unmatched.

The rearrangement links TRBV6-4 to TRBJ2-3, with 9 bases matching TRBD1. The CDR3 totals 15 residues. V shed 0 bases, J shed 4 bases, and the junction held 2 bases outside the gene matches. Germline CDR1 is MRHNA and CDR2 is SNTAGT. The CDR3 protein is CASSDSTGGPDTQYF. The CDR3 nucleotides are TGTGCCAGCAGTGACTCAACAGGGGGCCCAGATACGCAGTATTTT.

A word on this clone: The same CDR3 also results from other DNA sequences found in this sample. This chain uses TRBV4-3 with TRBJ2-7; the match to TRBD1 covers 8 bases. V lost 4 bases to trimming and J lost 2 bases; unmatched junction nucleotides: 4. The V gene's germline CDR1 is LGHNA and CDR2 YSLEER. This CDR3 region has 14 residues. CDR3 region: CASSLDRGPYEQYF. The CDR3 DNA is TGCGCCAGCAGCCTAGACAGGGGCCCCTACGAGCAGTACTTC.

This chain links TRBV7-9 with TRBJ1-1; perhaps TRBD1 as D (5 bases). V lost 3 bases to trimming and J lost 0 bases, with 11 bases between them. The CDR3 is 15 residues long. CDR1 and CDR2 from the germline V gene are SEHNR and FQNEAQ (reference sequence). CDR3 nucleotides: TGTGCCAGCAGCTTTTTAAGACAGCTGAACACTGAAGCTTTCTTT. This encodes CASSFLRQLNTEAFF.

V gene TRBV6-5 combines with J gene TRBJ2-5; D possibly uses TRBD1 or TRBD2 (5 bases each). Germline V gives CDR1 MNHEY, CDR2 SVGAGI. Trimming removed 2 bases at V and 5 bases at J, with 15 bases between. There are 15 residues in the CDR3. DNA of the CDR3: TGTGCCAGCAGTTACGTGGTAAGAGGGACGGAGACCCAGTACTTC. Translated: CASSYVVRGTETQYF.

The CDR3 bases are TGTGCCAGCTCACTCATCTCGGACAGAACTGGAAACACCATATATTTT. Its protein is CASSLISDRTGNTIYF. V and J are TRBV18 and TRBJ1-3, with a tentative D call TRBD1 (6 bases). This CDR3 is built from 16 residues. The germline CDR1 and CDR2 sequences are KGHSH and LQKENI. The V gene lost 4 bases and the J gene lost 2 bases, with 15 bases spanning the gap.